The sequence of this T cell receptor (beta chain) was determined in a study of T cell repertoires in cytomegalovirus infection. Study in general: Newly reported HLA-C-restricted and thoroughly characterized HLA-B-restricted CMV epitopes were employed. Public TCR beta signatures provided an indication of both CMV infection and a matching HLA type.

CDR3 length: 17 amino acids. Germline assignment: CDR1 SGHVS and CDR2 FQNEAQ. The V gene lost 5 bases and the J gene lost 6 bases, with 23 bases spanning the gap. This clonotype has just a few counts. Its antigen remains unidentified. Study-wide findings and caveats: Carriers of CMV and the relevant HLA type were discriminated by public TCR beta frequency. What dominated the ex vivo response were HLA-C-restricted CMV-specific TCR beta clonotypes.

One entry per CDR3 protein results from TCRdb running MiXCR on the reads. The sample holds some 500,000 distinct CDR3 sequences, around 35% seen once. J is TRBJ2-1 and V is TRBV7-8; D might be TRBD2 (6 bases). The sample here was cultured PBMCs, taken from culture after CMV antigen stimulation. The sequence came from a human donor in good health (CMV status not recorded). Some clones in this sample may be carry-over from other donors' samples. CDR3 sequence (DNA): TGTGCCAGCAGCACTCCCACCGGGACTCTAGAGGCCAATGAGCAGTTCTTC. Translated, it gives CASSTPTGTLEANEQFF.